One and the same sample provided the 19 T cell receptor beta chains below, sequenced in a study of blood T cell repertoires in COVID-19. Sequencing was performed with immunoSEQ multiplex PCR; in TCRdb, only in-frame clones are kept and a portion is missing. The repertoire includes approximately 190,000 clones, 85% to 90% of them detected once, and approximately 6% sits in the top ten. The sequencing sample was made of peripheral blood. These receptors were obtained from a man older than 75 with acute or convalescent COVID-19.

The V gene is TRBV6-5, the J gene TRBJ1-2; the D is unclear. This CDR3 has 13 amino acids. Between the trimmed V and J ends, which lost 2 bases and 4 bases, there was a span of 8 bases. Germline V gives CDR1 MNHEY, CDR2 SVGAGI. CDR3 sequence reads: CASSYGRGYGYTF. In DNA, the CDR3 is TGTGCCAGCAGTTACGGGCGGGGCTATGGCTACACCTTC.

The rearrangement links TRBV7-2 to TRBJ2-5; TRBD1 aligns across 9 bases. CDR3 length: 15 amino acids. CDR1 is SGHTA, CDR2 FQGNSA, per germline. The trim removed 4 bases at V and 5 bases at J, leaving 8 bases unmatched. The CDR3 loop is CASSSRDRVYETQYF. Here the CDR3 DNA reads TGTGCCAGCAGCTCGCGGGACAGGGTTTACGAGACCCAGTACTTC.

This clone has a single count. The chain couples TRBV19 to TRBJ1-2, with 7 bases that match TRBD1. CDR3 length: 16 amino acids. Per germline, CDR1 LNHDA and CDR2 SQIVND (reference sequence). The trim removed 3 bases at V and 0 bases at J, leaving 7 bases unmatched. The CDR3 coding sequence is TGTGCCAGTAGTATGGGGACAGAGCCTACTAACTATGGCTACACCTTC. Translating it yields CASSMGTEPTNYGYTF. Together with reference TRBV19 and TRBJ1-2, the CDR3 gives the full variable domain: DGGITQSPKYLFRKEGQNVTLSCEQNLNHDAMYWYRQDPGQGLRLIYYSQIVNDFQKGDIAEGYSVSREKKESFPLTVTSAQKNPTAFYLCASSMGTEPTNYGYTFGSGTRLTVV.

This chain uses TRBV27 with TRBJ2-7; D gene unclear. The V gene's germline CDR1 is MNHEY and CDR2 SMNVEV (reference sequence). The CDR3 length is 14 residues. Between the trimmed V and J ends, which lost 6 bases and 2 bases, there was a span of 14 bases. The CDR3 loop is CASRVIQNTYEQYF. The CDR3 DNA is TGTGCCAGCAGGGTTATACAGAACACCTACGAGCAGTACTTC.

This chain uses TRBV27 with TRBJ1-4; unclear D gene. The V end lost 6 bases, the J end lost 4 bases, and 18 bases lay between the germline ends. This CDR3 is built from 16 residues. Looked up from germline, CDR1 is MNHEY and CDR2 is SMNVEV (reference sequence). The CDR3 spells CASSFGPRRNNEKLFF. Written as DNA, the CDR3 is TGTGCCAGCAGCTTTGGGCCCAGGCGAAATAATGAAAAACTGTTTTTT.

The genes are TRBV5-1 and TRBJ2-4; D not certain. The CDR3 runs to 14 residues. Germline CDR1 SGHRS, CDR2 YFSETQ. V was shortened by 4 bases and J by 8 bases, with 16 bases between the two germline ends. The CDR3 protein is CASSQMSPEDIQYF. The CDR3 DNA sequence: TGCGCCAGCAGCCAAATGTCCCCAGAAGACATTCAGTACTTC. Full variable domain (outside the CDR3, taken from reference TRBV5-1 and TRBJ2-4): KAGVTQTPRYLIKTRGQQVTLSCSPISGHRSVSWYQQTPGQGLQFLFEYFSETQRNKGNFPGRFSGRQFSNSRSEMNVSTLELGDSALYLCASSQMSPEDIQYFGAGTRLSVL.

The rearrangement links TRBV4-2 to TRBJ1-2; TRBD1 might be the D (6 bases). The CDR3 length is 15 residues. V lost 0 bases to trimming and J lost 4 bases, with 12 bases between them. The germline CDR1 and CDR2 sequences are LGHNA and YNFKEQ. CDR3 sequence reads: CASSQDLAGAYGYTF. For the CDR3, the DNA is TGTGCCAGCAGCCAAGATCTGGCAGGGGCCTATGGCTACACCTTC.

V usage is TRBV19 and J usage is TRBJ2-7; 9 bases agree with TRBD2. Germline lookup yields CDR1 LNHDA and CDR2 SQIVND (reference sequence). This CDR3 spans 16 amino acids. V shed 4 bases, J shed 0 bases, and the junction held 7 bases outside the gene matches. In DNA form, the CDR3 reads TGTGCCAGTAGTAATCCTAGCGGGGCCCCCTCCTACGAGCAGTACTTC. The encoded protein is CASSNPSGAPSYEQYF.

The chain carries TRBV27 and TRBJ2-1, with D perhaps TRBD1 (5 bases). Germline V gene sequence: CDR1 MNHEY, CDR2 SMNVEV (reference sequence). CDR3 length equals 15 residues. V was trimmed by 6 bases and J by 5 bases, leaving 17 bases between them. The CDR3 is CASRPRVGIDNEQFF. The CDR3, as DNA: TGTGCCAGCAGACCCAGGGTGGGAATAGACAATGAGCAGTTCTTC.

V gene TRBV30 combines with J gene TRBJ2-1, with D perhaps TRBD1 or TRBD2 (7 bases each). The V and J ends lost 8 bases and 1 base respectively, with 12 bases between them. Looked up from germline, CDR1 is GTSNPN and CDR2 is SVGIG (reference sequence). This CDR3 region has 13 residues. In DNA form, the CDR3 reads TGTGCCGGGGGGGACAGTTCCTACAATGAGCAGTTCTTC. Translation: CAGGDSSYNEQFF.

This clone came up once. The CDR3 loop reads CASSDRLAAVQETQYF. CDR3 nucleotides: TGCGCCAGCAGCGATAGACTAGCAGCAGTCCAAGAGACCCAGTACTTC. The chain couples TRBV5-1 to TRBJ2-5; TRBD2 matches at 7 bases. V was pared by 4 bases and J by 1 base, with 10 bases of the junction left unmatched. Germline assignment: CDR1 SGHRS and CDR2 YFSETQ. This CDR3 has 16 residues.

The rearrangement links TRBV27 to TRBJ2-3, with a weak D call TRBD2 (6 bases). The CDR3 runs 16 residues. Germline V gives CDR1 MNHEY, CDR2 SMNVEV (reference sequence). Trimming took 2 bases from V and 3 from J, leaving 15 bases between them. CDR3 amino acids: CASSLDGRSPTDTQYF. The CDR3 nucleotides read TGTGCCAGCAGTTTAGACGGGAGATCCCCAACAGATACGCAGTATTTT.

The V gene is TRBV30, the J gene TRBJ1-1; D gene uncertain. The length of the CDR3 is 15 residues. V was trimmed by 0 bases and J by 2 bases, leaving 13 bases between them. The germline CDR1 and CDR2 sequences are GTSNPN and SVGIG (reference sequence). The CDR3 DNA is TGTGCCTGGAGTGTGGCGGGCTCTTTTAACACTGAAGCTTTCTTT. As protein: CAWSVAGSFNTEAFF. The entire variable domain, with the rest obtained from reference TRBV30 and TRBJ1-1, is as follows: SQTIHQWPATLVQPVGSPLSLECTVEGTSNPNLYWYRQAAGRGLQLLFYSVGIGQISSEVPQNLSASRPQDRQFILSSKKLLLSDSGFYLCAWSVAGSFNTEAFFGQGTRLTVV.

The V and J genes are TRBV5-4 and TRBJ2-2, with 10 bases fitting TRBD2. Looked up from germline, CDR1 is SGHNT and CDR2 is YYREEE (reference sequence). V was clipped by 4 bases and J by 1 base; unmatched bases: 4. The CDR3 is made up of 16 amino acids. As DNA, the CDR3 is TGTGCCAGCAGCCAGTGGACTAGCGGGAACACCGGGGAGCTGTTTTTT. Protein sequence: CASSQWTSGNTGELFF.

V gene TRBV11-2 combines with J gene TRBJ2-7; 8 nucleotides align to TRBD2. The germline CDR1 and CDR2 sequences are SGHAT and FQNNGV. This CDR3 spans 15 amino acids. J gave up 0 bases and V 1 base, and 2 bases lay outside the gene matches. The CDR3 reads CASSLGAGASYEQYF. DNA for the CDR3: TGTGCCAGCAGCTTAGGAGCGGGGGCCTCCTACGAGCAGTACTTC.

The J gene is TRBJ1-3, the V gene TRBV29-1; TRBD1 agrees at 8 bases. The V gene's germline CDR1 is SQVTM and CDR2 ANQGSEA. V dropped 3 bases and J dropped 2; count of bases not matched to a gene: 3. CDR3 length: 14 amino acids. Here the CDR3 DNA reads TGCAGCGTTGAGGGACAGGAGACTGGAAACACCATATATTTT. Its translation: CSVEGQETGNTIYF.

The rearrangement links TRBV7-8 to TRBJ2-5; 8 bases fit TRBD2. This CDR3 has 15 residues. Germline CDR1 and CDR2: SGHVS and FQNEAQ. J was trimmed by 14 bases and V by 3 bases; bases with no gene match: 17. CDR3 loop: CASSLWAGGPGPIYF. The CDR3 nucleotides read TGTGCCAGCAGCTTGTGGGCGGGAGGTCCAGGTCCCATCTACTTC.

V is TRBV11-2 and J is TRBJ2-3; D is uncertain. V lost 3 bases and J 4 bases, leaving 20 bases between the germline ends. The germline V gene has CDR1 SGHAT and CDR2 FQNNGV. The CDR3 has 17 amino acids. CDR3 residues: CASSFFATRREADTQYF. CDR3 DNA: TGTGCCAGCAGCTTTTTTGCCACCCGGCGTGAGGCAGATACGCAGTATTTT.

This rearrangement joins TRBV7-2 to TRBJ2-7; 13 bases line up with TRBD2. Trimming took 10 bases from V and 2 from J; bases not matched to a gene: 5. This CDR3 spans 14 amino acids. Germline-derived CDR1 and CDR2 are SGHTA and FQGNSA. DNA of the CDR3: TGTGCCACCCGAGGGACTAGCGGGACCTACGAGCAGTACTTC. This gives the protein CATRGTSGTYEQYF.